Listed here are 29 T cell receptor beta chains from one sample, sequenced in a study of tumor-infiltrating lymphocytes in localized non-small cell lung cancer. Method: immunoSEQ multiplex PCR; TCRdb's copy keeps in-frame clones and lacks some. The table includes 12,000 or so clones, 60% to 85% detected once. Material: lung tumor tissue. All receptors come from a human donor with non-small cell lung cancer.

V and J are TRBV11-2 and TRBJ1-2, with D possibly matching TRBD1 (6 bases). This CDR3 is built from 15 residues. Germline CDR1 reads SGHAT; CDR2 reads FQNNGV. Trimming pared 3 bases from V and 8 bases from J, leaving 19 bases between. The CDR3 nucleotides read TGTGCCAGCAGCTTGGATAGGACAGACGCTATCGGCTACACCTTC. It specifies CASSLDRTDAIGYTF.

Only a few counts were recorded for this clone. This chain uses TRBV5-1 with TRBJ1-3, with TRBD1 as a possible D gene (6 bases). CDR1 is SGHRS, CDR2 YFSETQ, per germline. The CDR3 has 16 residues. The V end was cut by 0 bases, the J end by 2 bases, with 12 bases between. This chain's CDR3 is CASSLVGGRTGNTIYF. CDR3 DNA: TGCGCCAGCAGCTTGGTCGGGGGGCGAACTGGAAACACCATATATTTT.

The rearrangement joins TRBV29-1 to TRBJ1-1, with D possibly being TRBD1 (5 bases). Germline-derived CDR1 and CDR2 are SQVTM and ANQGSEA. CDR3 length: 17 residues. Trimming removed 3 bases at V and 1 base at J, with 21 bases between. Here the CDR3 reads CSVESGGGLSPNTEAFF. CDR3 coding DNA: TGCAGCGTTGAGAGTGGGGGGGGACTGTCTCCGAACACTGAAGCTTTCTTT.

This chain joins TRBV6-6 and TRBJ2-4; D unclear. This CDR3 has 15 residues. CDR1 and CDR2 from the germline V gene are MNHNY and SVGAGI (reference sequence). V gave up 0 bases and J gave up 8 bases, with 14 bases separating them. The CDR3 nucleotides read TGTGCCAGCAGTTACTCCGGATCCCGTAGGGACATTCAGTACTTC. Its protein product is CASSYSGSRRDIQYF.

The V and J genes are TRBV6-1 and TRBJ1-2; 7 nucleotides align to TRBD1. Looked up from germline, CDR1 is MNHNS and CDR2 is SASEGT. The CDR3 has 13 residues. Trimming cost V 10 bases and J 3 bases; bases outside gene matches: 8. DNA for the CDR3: TGTGCCACCTACGGGACAGTCCACTATGGCTACACCTTC. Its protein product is CATYGTVHYGYTF.

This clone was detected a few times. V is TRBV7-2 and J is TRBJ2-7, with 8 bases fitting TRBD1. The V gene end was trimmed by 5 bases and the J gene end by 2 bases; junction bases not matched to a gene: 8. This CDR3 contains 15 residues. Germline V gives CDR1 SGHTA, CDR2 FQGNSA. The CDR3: CASSPRTGSPYEQYF. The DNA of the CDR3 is TGTGCCAGCAGCCCTCGGACAGGGTCGCCCTACGAGCAGTACTTC. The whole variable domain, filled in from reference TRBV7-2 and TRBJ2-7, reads GAGVSQSPSNKVTEKGKDVELRCDPISGHTALYWYRQSLGQGLEFLIYFQGNSAPDKSGLPSDRFSAERTGGSVSTLTIQRTQQEDSAVYLCASSPRTGSPYEQYFGPGTRLTVT.

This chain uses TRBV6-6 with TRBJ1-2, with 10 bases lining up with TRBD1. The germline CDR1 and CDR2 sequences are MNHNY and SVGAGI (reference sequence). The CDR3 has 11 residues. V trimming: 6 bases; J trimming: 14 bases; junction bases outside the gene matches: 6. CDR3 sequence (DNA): TGTGCCAGCAGCCTCGGGACAGGGGCAACCTTC. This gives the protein CASSLGTGATF.

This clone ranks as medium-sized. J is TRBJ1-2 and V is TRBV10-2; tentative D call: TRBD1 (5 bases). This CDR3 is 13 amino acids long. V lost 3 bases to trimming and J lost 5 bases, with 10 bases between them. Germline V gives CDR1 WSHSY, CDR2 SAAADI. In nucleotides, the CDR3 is TGCGCCAGCAGTGATTCGGGGACTTATGGCTACACCTTC. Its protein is CASSDSGTYGYTF.

The CDR3 DNA reads as TGTGCCAGCTCACAGGTGAACACTGAAGCTTTCTTT. It yields the protein CASSQVNTEAFF. The chain combines TRBV18 with TRBJ1-1; the D is unclear. The CDR3 has 12 amino acids. With 4 bases removed from V and 0 bases from J, the gap between germline ends came to 3 bases. CDR1 and CDR2 from the germline V gene are KGHSH and LQKENI.

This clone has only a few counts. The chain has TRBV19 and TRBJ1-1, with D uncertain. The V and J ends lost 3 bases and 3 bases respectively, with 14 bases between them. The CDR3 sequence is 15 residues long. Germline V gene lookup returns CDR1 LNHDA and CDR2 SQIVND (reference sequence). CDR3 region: CASSITVPSDTEAFF. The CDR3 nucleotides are TGTGCCAGTAGTATTACCGTCCCTTCGGACACTGAAGCTTTCTTT.

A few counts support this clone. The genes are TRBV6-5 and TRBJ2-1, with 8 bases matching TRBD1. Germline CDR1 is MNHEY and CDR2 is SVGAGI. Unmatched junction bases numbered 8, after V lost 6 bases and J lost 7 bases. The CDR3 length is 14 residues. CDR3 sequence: CASSPDRVWNEQFF. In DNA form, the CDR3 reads TGTGCCAGCAGCCCGGACAGGGTGTGGAATGAGCAGTTCTTC.

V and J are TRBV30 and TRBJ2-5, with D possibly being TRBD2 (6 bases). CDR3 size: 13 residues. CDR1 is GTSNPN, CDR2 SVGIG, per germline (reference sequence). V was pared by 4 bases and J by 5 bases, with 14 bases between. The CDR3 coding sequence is TGTGCCTGGAACTGGAGGGGTAGGGAGACCCAGTACTTC. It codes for CAWNWRGRETQYF.

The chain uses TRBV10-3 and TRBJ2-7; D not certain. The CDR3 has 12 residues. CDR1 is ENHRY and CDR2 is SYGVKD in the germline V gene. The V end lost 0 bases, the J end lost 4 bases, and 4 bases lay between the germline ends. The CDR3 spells CAISESSYEQYF. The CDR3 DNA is TGTGCCATCAGTGAGTCGAGTTACGAGCAGTACTTC.

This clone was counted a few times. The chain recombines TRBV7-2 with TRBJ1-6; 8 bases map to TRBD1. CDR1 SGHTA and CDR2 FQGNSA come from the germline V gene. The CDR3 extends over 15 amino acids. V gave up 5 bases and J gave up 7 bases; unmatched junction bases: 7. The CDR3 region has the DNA TGTGCCAGCAGCATAGGGACAGGTCAAAATTCACCCCTCCACTTT. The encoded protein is CASSIGTGQNSPLHF.

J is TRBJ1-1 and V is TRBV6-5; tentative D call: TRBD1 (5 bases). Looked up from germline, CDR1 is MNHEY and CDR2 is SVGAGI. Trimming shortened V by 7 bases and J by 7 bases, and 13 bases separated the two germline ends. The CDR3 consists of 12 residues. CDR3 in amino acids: CASIRGSFEAFF. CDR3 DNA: TGTGCCAGCATACGGGGGTCCTTTGAAGCTTTCTTT.

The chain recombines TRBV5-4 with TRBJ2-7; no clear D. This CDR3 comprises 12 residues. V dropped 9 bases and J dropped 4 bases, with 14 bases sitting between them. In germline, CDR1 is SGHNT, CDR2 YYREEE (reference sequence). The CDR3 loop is CATSRVLYEQYV. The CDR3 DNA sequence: TGTGCCACCTCCCGGGTCTTATACGAGCAGTACGTC.

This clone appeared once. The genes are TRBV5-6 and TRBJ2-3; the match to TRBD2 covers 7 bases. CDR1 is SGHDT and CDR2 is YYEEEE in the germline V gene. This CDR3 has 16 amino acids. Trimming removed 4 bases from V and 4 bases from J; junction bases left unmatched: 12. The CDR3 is CASSPIRGSSADTQYF. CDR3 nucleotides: TGTGCCAGCAGCCCCATCCGCGGGAGTAGTGCAGATACGCAGTATTTT. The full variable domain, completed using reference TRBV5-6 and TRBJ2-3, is DAGVTQSPTHLIKTRGQQVTLRCSPKSGHDTVSWYQQALGQGPQFIFQYYEEEERQRGNFPDRFSGHQFPNYSSELNVNALLLGDSALYLCASSPIRGSSADTQYFGPGTRLTVL.

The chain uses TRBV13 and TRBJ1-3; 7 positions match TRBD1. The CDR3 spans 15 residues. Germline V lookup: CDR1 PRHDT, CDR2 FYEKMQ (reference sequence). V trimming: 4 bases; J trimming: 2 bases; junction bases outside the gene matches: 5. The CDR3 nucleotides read TGTGCCAGCAGCTCCTTCCAGGGGGCTGGAAACACCATATATTTT. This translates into CASSSFQGAGNTIYF. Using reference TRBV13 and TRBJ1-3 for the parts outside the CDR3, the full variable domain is AAGVIQSPRHLIKEKRETATLKCYPIPRHDTVYWYQQGPGQDPQFLISFYEKMQSDKGSIPDRFSAQQFSDYHSELNMSSLELGDSALYFCASSSFQGAGNTIYFGEGSWLTVV.

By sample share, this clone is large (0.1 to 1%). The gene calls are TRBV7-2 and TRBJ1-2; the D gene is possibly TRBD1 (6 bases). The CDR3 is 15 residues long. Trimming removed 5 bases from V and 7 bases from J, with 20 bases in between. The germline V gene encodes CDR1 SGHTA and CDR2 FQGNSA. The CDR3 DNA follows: TGTGCCAGCAGCCCAAGCGGACAGAATAGGGGTGGCTACACCTTC. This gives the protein CASSPSGQNRGGYTF.

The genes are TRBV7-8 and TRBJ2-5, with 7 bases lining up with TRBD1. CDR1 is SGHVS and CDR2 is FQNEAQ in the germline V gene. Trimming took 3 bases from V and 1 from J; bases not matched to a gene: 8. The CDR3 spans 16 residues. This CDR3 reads CASSFNDRVLQETQYF. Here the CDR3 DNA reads TGTGCCAGCAGCTTCAACGACAGGGTTCTCCAAGAGACCCAGTACTTC.

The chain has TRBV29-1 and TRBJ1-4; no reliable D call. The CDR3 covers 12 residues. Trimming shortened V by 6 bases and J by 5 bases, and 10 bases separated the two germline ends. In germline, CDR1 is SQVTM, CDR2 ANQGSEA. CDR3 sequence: CSVKDGNEKLFF. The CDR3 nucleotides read TGCAGCGTGAAGGACGGAAATGAAAAACTGTTTTTT.

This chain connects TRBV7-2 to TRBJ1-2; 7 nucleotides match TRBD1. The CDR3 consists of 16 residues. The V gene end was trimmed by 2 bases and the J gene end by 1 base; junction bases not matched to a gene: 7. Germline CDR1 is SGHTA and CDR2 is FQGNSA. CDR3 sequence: CASSLQGGRGNYGYTF. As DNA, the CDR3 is TGTGCCAGCAGCTTACAGGGGGGGAGGGGTAACTATGGCTACACCTTC.

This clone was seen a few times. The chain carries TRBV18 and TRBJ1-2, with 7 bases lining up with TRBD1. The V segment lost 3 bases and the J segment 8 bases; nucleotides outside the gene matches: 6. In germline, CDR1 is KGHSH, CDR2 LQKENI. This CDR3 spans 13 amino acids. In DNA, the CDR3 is TGTGCCAGCTCACCGGGGACAGTTGAAGGCTACACCTTC. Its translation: CASSPGTVEGYTF.

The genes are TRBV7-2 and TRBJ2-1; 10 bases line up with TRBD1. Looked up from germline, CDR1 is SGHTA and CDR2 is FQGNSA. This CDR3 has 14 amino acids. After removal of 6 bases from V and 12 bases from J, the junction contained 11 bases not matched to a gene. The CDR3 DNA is TGTGCCAGCAGTCCTCGACAGGGGGCGTTATGGCAGTTCTTC. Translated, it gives CASSPRQGALWQFF.

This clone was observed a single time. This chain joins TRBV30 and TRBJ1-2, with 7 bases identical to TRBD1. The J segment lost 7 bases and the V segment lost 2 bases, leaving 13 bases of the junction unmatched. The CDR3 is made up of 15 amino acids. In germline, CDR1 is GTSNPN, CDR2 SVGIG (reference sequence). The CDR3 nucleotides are TGTGCCTGGAGTCGAAGCGGCGGAGGGGGCGGTGGCTACACCTTC. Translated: CAWSRSGGGGGGYTF.

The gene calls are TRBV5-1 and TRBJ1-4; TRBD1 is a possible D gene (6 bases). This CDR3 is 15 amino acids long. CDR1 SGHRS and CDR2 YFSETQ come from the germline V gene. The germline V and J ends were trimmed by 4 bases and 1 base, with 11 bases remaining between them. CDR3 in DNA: TGCGCCAGCAGCCTCACAGGGAAAACTAATGAAAAACTGTTTTTT. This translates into CASSLTGKTNEKLFF.

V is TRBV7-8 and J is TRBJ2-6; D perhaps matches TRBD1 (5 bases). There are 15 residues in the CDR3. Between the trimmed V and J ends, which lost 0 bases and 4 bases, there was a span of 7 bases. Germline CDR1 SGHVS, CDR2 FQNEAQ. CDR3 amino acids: CASSLAGVGANVLTF. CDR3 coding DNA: TGTGCCAGCAGCTTAGCAGGGGTCGGGGCCAACGTCCTGACTTTC.

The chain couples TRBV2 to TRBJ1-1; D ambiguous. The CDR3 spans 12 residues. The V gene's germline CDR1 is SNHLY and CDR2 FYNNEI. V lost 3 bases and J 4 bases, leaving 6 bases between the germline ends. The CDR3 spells CASSDHSTEAFF. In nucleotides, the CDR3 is TGTGCCAGCAGTGATCACAGCACTGAAGCTTTCTTT.

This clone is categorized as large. CDR3 residues: CASSYEGRGRSPLHF. As DNA, the CDR3 is TGTGCCAGCAGTTACGAGGGGCGCGGTCGTTCACCCCTCCACTTT. This chain connects TRBV6-5 to TRBJ1-6, with D possibly TRBD1 on 5 matching bases. There are 15 residues in the CDR3. Looked up from germline, CDR1 is MNHEY and CDR2 is SVGAGI. The ends were cut back, 2 bases at V and 9 bases at J, with 14 bases in the middle.